This T cell receptor beta chain was captured by sequencing in a study of shared clonotypes between healthy human individuals. Findings and limits, study-wide: A generally larger estimated richness was seen in naive subsets than in memory subsets.

Only in-frame clones appear in the TCRdb table, and some are missing; sequencing was by immunoSEQ multiplex PCR. The table lists some 200,000 clones, around 63% of them singletons. Germline assignment: CDR1 MNHEY and CDR2 SVGAGI. CDR3 length equals 14 residues. V was pared by 6 bases and J by 2 bases, with 5 bases of the junction left unmatched. The split of CD4+ cells yielded CD45RA+ naive and CD45RA-negative memory subsets. Regarding this clone: The antigen is unknown.

V gene TRBV6-5 combines with J gene TRBJ2-7, with 9 bases that match TRBD1. The sample taken for sequencing was memory CD4+ T cells sorted from blood. The subset was: CD45RA-negative fraction. The receptor was isolated from a young man in good health. The CDR3 loop is CASSKGTGPYEQYF. The CDR3, as DNA: TGTGCCAGCAGCAAAGGGACAGGGCCCTACGAGCAGTACTTC.